The 22 T cell receptor beta chains below were found in one sample sequenced in a study of T cells in Graves' hyperthyroidism and ophthalmopathy. Template material for amplifying TCR beta CDR3 regions consisted of RNA transcripts. The TCR CDR3 was amplified in a first-round RT-PCR using the HTBI primer set. TCRdb re-analysed the multiplex PCR reads in MiXCR, keeping a single row per CDR3 protein. The table shows under 350,000 distinct CDR3 sequences, with approximately 15% occurring only once. The sequencing input was blood. These receptors were collected from a woman aged 55-75 years with Graves' ophthalmopathy.

This chain links TRBV4-2 with TRBJ2-2; maybe TRBD1 (6 bases). V was cut by 1 base and J by 7 bases, with 10 bases left in between. Germline V gene sequence: CDR1 LGHNA, CDR2 YNFKEQ. The CDR3 is made up of 14 amino acids. The CDR3: CASSQGQAFGELFF. The DNA of the CDR3 is TGTGCCAGCAGCCAAGGACAGGCCTTCGGGGAGCTGTTTTTT.

This clonotype occurred a few times. The genes are TRBV19 and TRBJ2-2; TRBD1 matches at 9 bases. V trimming: 9 bases; J trimming: 5 bases; junction bases outside the gene matches: 19. The CDR3 is 18 amino acids. The germline CDR1 and CDR2 sequences are LNHDA and SQIVND (reference sequence). CDR3 DNA: TGTGCCAGCATCAAGAACAGGGGGCGTTTGTTGGATACCGGGGAGCTGTTTTTT. It translates to CASIKNRGRLLDTGELFF.

This clonotype has a count of ten or more. The chain recombines TRBV28 with TRBJ1-5, with TRBD1 as a possible D gene (6 bases). This CDR3 spans 14 amino acids. Germline lookup yields CDR1 MDHEN and CDR2 SYDVKM. V lost 1 base and J 6 bases, leaving 10 bases between the germline ends. The CDR3 nucleotides are TGTGCCAGCAGTTTATCAGGGGAGGGTCAGCCCCAGCATTTT. Its protein is CASSLSGEGQPQHF. The complete variable domain, with remaining parts taken from reference TRBV28 and TRBJ1-5, reads DVKVTQSSRYLVKRTGEKVFLECVQDMDHENMFWYRQDPGLGLRLIYFSYDVKMKEKGDIPEGYSVSREKKERFSLILESASTNQTSMYLCASSLSGEGQPQHFGDGTRLSIL.

This clonotype was found a few times. The junction departs from the called germline gene at one end, perhaps through a read error. This sequence joins TRBV20-1 and TRBJ2-7; 15 bases are shared with TRBD2. The CDR3 covers 15 residues. Looked up from germline, CDR1 is DFQATT and CDR2 is SNEGSKA (reference sequence). For the CDR3, the DNA is TGCAGTGCTATCCCGCGGACTAGCGGGGGGGACGAGCAGTGCTTC. This translates into CSAIPRTSGGDEQCF.

This clonotype was seen repeatedly, ten times or more. The chain uses TRBV14 and TRBJ2-7; 7 positions match TRBD1. The V gene end was trimmed by 5 bases and the J gene end by 4 bases; junction bases not matched to a gene: 8. Germline V CDR1 and CDR2: SGHDN, FVKESK. This CDR3 spans 14 amino acids. The CDR3 nucleotides are TGTGCCAGCAGCTTCCGGGACAGAATTTACGAGCAGTACTTC. Its translation is CASSFRDRIYEQYF.

This clonotype was picked up a small number of times. The chain recombines TRBV12-3 or TRBV12-4 with TRBJ2-5; D unclear. The ends were cut back, 6 bases at V and 3 bases at J, with 8 bases in the middle. This CDR3 is 12 amino acids long. The CDR3 DNA is TGTGCCAGCAGATACAAGAAAGAGACCCAGTACTTC. Translation: CASRYKKETQYF.

At least ten counts were recorded for this clonotype. The V call is TRBV2, the J call TRBJ1-3; 7 bases align to TRBD1. The CDR3 spans 14 residues. V dropped 6 bases and J dropped 0; count of bases not matched to a gene: 2. Germline CDR1 SNHLY, CDR2 FYNNEI. Written as DNA, the CDR3 is TGTGCCAGCAGGACAGGGAGCTCTGGAAACACCATATATTTT. This encodes CASRTGSSGNTIYF.

This clonotype was observed many times. The chain links TRBV2 to TRBJ1-5, with D maybe TRBD1 (6 bases). This CDR3 spans 13 amino acids. Germline assignment: CDR1 SNHLY and CDR2 FYNNEI. V was pared by 3 bases and J by 7 bases, with 10 bases between. The CDR3 is CASSEGARQPQHF. The CDR3 DNA is TGTGCCAGCAGTGAGGGGGCCAGGCAGCCCCAGCATTTT.

J is TRBJ1-4 and V is TRBV30; TRBD1 might be the D (6 bases). The V and J ends lost 0 bases and 6 bases respectively, with 8 bases between them. The CDR3 has 13 amino acids. Germline V gene lookup returns CDR1 GTSNPN and CDR2 SVGIG (reference sequence). CDR3 residues: CAWSVKGDEKLFF. The CDR3 region has the DNA TGTGCCTGGAGTGTGAAGGGGGATGAAAAACTGTTTTTT.

This clonotype was counted at least ten times. V and J are TRBV27 and TRBJ2-2; TRBD1 agrees at 12 bases. The CDR3 is 18 amino acids. The ends lost 7 bases at V and 2 bases at J; junction bases unmatched: 11. CDR1 and CDR2 from the germline V gene are MNHEY and SMNVEV (reference sequence). Written as DNA, the CDR3 is TGTGCCAGCACCTCAACAAGGGGACAGGGGGCTAACACCGGGGAGCTGTTTTTT. Translating it yields CASTSTRGQGANTGELFF.

The rearrangement joins TRBV2 to TRBJ1-4, with 8 bases matching TRBD1. Losses at the gene ends were 6 bases for V and 3 bases for J; bases not matched to a gene: 6. The CDR3 contains 15 residues. The germline gives CDR1 SNHLY, CDR2 FYNNEI. CDR3: CASSRQGAPNEKLFF. In DNA form, the CDR3 reads TGTGCCAGCAGCCGGCAGGGGGCTCCTAATGAAAAACTGTTTTTT.

This chain connects TRBV11-2 to TRBJ2-2; TRBD2 is a possible D gene (5 bases). The V and J ends lost 1 base and 14 bases respectively, with 20 bases between them. This CDR3 comprises 15 residues. CDR1 SGHAT and CDR2 FQNNGV come from the germline V gene. CDR3 residues: CASSLVTLQDRGLFF. DNA for the CDR3: TGTGCCAGCAGCTTAGTCACCCTTCAGGACCGGGGACTGTTTTTT.

This clonotype was counted between two and nine times. This sequence joins TRBV4-2 and TRBJ2-7; tentatively, D is TRBD2 (6 bases). CDR1 LGHNA and CDR2 YNFKEQ come from the germline V gene. V was shortened by 2 bases and J by 7 bases, with 21 bases between the two germline ends. The CDR3 sequence is 16 residues long. This CDR3 is CASSQQKTWRGGEQYF. In nucleotides, the CDR3 is TGTGCCAGCAGCCAACAAAAGACTTGGAGGGGTGGTGAGCAGTACTTC.

This clonotype was counted ten times or more. The chain carries TRBV27 and TRBJ2-3, with 9 nucleotides matching TRBD1. Germline assignment: CDR1 MNHEY and CDR2 SMNVEV (reference sequence). The junction had 6 bases not matched to a gene; V was cut back by 4 bases and J by 4 bases. The CDR3 is 15 amino acids. CDR3 in DNA: TGTGCCAGCAGTTCCGGGACAGGGATGGCAGATACGCAGTATTTT. Residues: CASSSGTGMADTQYF.

There are a few counts of this clonotype. V and J are TRBV20-1 and TRBJ2-2; no firm D call. There are 14 residues in the CDR3. Germline V gene sequence: CDR1 DFQATT, CDR2 SNEGSKA (reference sequence). The V end was cut by 5 bases, the J end by 1 base, with 11 bases between. The CDR3 reads CSASGPLNTGELFF. The CDR3 nucleotides are TGCAGTGCTTCCGGGCCTTTGAACACCGGGGAGCTGTTTTTT.

CDR3 loop: CASRPTDLNTEAFF. CDR3 in DNA: TGTGCCAGCAGGCCGACCGACTTGAACACTGAAGCTTTCTTT. This chain joins TRBV5-6 and TRBJ1-1; no firm D call. The CDR3 spans 14 residues. V lost 5 bases and J lost 0, with 11 bases in between. CDR1 is SGHDT, CDR2 YYEEEE, per germline.

The V gene is TRBV25-1, the J gene TRBJ2-3; 7 bases agree with TRBD1. CDR1 is MGHDK, CDR2 SYGVNS, per germline. J was trimmed by 2 bases and V by 3 bases; bases with no gene match: 5. This CDR3 contains 15 residues. CDR3 nucleotides: TGTGCCAGCAGTGACCGGGACAGCTTCACAGATACGCAGTATTTT. It translates to CASSDRDSFTDTQYF.

This clonotype showed up many times. The V gene is TRBV11-2, the J gene TRBJ1-1; 7 bases line up with TRBD1. Per germline, CDR1 SGHAT and CDR2 FQNNGV. Trimming cost V 4 bases and J 7 bases; bases outside gene matches: 6. This CDR3 is 13 amino acids long. The CDR3 DNA reads as TGTGCCAGCAGCTCCGCAGGGGGTGTTGAAGCTTTCTTT. It encodes CASSSAGGVEAFF.

This clonotype was found many times. The rearrangement links TRBV12-3 or TRBV12-4 to TRBJ1-3; 7 nucleotides match TRBD1. This CDR3 is built from 16 residues. Trimming took 5 bases from V and 0 from J; bases not matched to a gene: 7. CDR3 loop: CASSAAGTVSGNTIYF. The CDR3, as DNA: TGTGCCAGCAGTGCAGCCGGGACAGTCTCTGGAAACACCATATATTTT.

Only a few counts were recorded for this clonotype. V is TRBV5-4 and J is TRBJ2-3, with D possibly TRBD1 on 6 matching bases. This CDR3 has 14 amino acids. The ends were cut back, 3 bases at V and 5 bases at J, with 13 bases in the middle. Germline V gene data show CDR1 as SGHNT and CDR2 as YYREEE (reference sequence). This chain's CDR3 is CASSSTGSQDTQYF. In nucleotides, the CDR3 is TGTGCCAGCAGCTCGACAGGATCCCAAGATACGCAGTATTTT.

This chain uses TRBV5-8 with TRBJ1-6; D is unclear. The CDR3 covers 15 residues. The germline V gene has CDR1 SGHTS and CDR2 YDEGEE. Trimming cost V 2 bases and J 5 bases, with 11 bases left between them. CDR3 sequence reads: CASSFRTGNNSPLHF. The CDR3 nucleotides read TGTGCCAGCAGCTTCCGGACGGGAAATAATTCACCCCTCCACTTT.

This clonotype was seen at least ten times. This chain links TRBV6-1 with TRBJ2-3; 9 bases line up with TRBD1. V lost 4 bases and J lost 0; bases outside the gene matches: 8. Per the germline V gene, CDR1 is MNHNS and CDR2 is SASEGT. The CDR3 sequence is 17 residues long. The CDR3 spells CASSAGPGTGSTDTQYF. In DNA, the CDR3 is TGTGCCAGCAGTGCCGGACCCGGGACAGGGAGCACAGATACGCAGTATTTT.